This T cell receptor (beta chain) was identified in a study of blood T cell repertoires in COVID-19. In the study overall: There were acute and convalescent COVID-19 samples, and they came from the United States, Italy and Spain. Sources were T cells, B-cell-depleted T cells, or PBMCs; the material itself was cDNA or gDNA.

In the authors' workflow: Estimation of nucleated cell counts was performed using reference gene primer amplification. Some clones are missing from TCRdb's copy, which holds only in-frame ones; the method was immunoSEQ multiplex PCR. From that table come the V and J calls and clone size; the DNA was used to work out D and trimming. This sample has roughly 62,000 clones, with around 90% found just once. Germline-derived CDR1 and CDR2 are LNHDA and SQIVND (reference sequence). V trimming: 5 bases; J trimming: 5 bases; junction bases outside the gene matches: 8. The CDR3 has 14 residues. This clonotype was obtained from a man between 65 and 85 years old with acute or convalescent COVID-19. What was sequenced was peripheral blood. The chain has TRBV19 and TRBJ2-5, with 7 bases identical to TRBD1. The CDR3 here is CASSPRQGRETQYF. For the CDR3, the DNA is TGTGCCAGTAGTCCACGACAGGGCCGGGAGACCCAGTACTTC.